This TCR beta chain is drawn from a study of T cells in Graves' hyperthyroidism and ophthalmopathy. Details on this clonotype: This clone may be a read error of a much larger clone one base away.

Regions amplified from RNA transcripts were the TCR beta CDR3 regions. A first-round RT-PCR of the TCR CDR3 used the HTBI primer set. MiXCR, applied by TCRdb to the multiplex PCR reads, yields one record per CDR3 protein. Of 550,000 to 800,000 distinct CDR3 sequences in the sample, 15% to 20% were seen once. CDR3 length: 14 residues. J gave up 7 bases and V 3 bases, and 4 bases lay outside the gene matches. The patients, who ranged from 18 to 65 in age, presented with newly diagnosed hyperthyroidism lasting under 2 months. Exclusion criteria comprised uncontrolled infection, other autoimmune disease, pregnancy or lactation.

The source of this sequence is a man aged 50 to 59 with Graves' hyperthyroidism. The chain uses TRBV12-3 or TRBV12-4 and TRBJ2-1; 9 bases map to TRBD2. The specimen was blood. The DNA for the CDR3 is TGTGCCAGCAGTTTTCTAGCGGGACGGAATGAGCAGTTCTTC. Amino acids: CASSFLAGRNEQFF.